This T cell receptor (beta chain) was recorded in a study of long-term antiretroviral therapy in people with HIV. The overall study: Some samples came about a decade before the 2015 immediate-ART recommendation, and these were the earliest. Overall study findings and caveats: Post-ART diversity increased but stayed below transplant donor controls. Clonotypes expanded prior to ART showed repertoire dominance at all sampled time points.

Of note for this clone: What it recognizes is unknown.

CDR1 is SGHVS, CDR2 FNYEAQ, per germline. Deletions cut 11 bases from V and 6 bases from J, with 11 bases between. The CDR3 totals 10 residues. The immunoSEQ assay was v3.0, run at survey level. Measured with immunoSEQ multiplex PCR; TCRdb has only the in-frame clones, and not every one. Of under 35,000 clones listed, 87% are singletons. The genes are TRBV7-6 and TRBJ2-7; D gene unclear. The sample here was unsorted PBMCs, taken 1.1 years after starting antiretroviral therapy. The TCR was taken from a man aged 18-30 years with HIV. The chain's CDR3 is CALWTTEQYF. The CDR3 DNA follows: TGTGCCCTCTGGACCACCGAGCAGTACTTC.